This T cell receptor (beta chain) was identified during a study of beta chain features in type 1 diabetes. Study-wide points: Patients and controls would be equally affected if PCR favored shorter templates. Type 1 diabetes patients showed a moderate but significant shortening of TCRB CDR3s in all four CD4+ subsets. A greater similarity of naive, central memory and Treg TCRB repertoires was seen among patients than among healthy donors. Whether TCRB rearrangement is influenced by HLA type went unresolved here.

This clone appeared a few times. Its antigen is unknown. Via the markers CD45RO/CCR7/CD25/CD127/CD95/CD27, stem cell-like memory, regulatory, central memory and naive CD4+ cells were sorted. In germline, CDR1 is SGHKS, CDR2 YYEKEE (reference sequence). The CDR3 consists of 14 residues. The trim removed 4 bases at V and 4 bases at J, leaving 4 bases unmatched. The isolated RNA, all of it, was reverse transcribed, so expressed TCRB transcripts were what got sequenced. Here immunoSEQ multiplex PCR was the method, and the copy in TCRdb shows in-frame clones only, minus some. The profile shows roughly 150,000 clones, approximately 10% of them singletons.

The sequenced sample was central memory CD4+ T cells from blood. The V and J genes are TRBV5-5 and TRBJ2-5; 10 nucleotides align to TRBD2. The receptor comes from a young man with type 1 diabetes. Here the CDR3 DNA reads TGTGCCAGCAGCGAGACTAGCGGGCGAGAGACCCAGTACTTC. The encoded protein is CASSETSGRETQYF.